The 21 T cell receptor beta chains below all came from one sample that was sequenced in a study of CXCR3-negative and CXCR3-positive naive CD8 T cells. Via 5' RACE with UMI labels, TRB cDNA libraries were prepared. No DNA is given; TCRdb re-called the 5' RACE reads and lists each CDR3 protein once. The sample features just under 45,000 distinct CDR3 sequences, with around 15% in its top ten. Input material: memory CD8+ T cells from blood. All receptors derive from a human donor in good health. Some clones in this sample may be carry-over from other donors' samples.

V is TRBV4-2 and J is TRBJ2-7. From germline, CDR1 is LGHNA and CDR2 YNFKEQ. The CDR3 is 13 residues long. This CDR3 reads CASSPRISYEQYF.

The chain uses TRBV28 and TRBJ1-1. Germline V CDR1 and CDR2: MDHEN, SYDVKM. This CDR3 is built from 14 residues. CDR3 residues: CASSLRGEITEAFF.

The chain's CDR3 is CSARWSSDYEQYF. V usage is TRBV20-1 and J usage is TRBJ2-7; no DNA is available, so the TRBD2 call from TCRdb remains unchecked. CDR3 size: 13 residues. Per germline, CDR1 DFQATT and CDR2 SNEGSKA (reference sequence).

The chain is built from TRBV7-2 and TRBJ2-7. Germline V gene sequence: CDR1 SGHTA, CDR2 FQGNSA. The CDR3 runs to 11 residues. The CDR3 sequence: CASRVGSEQYF.

The CDR3: CSARLAGAYEQYF. The genes are TRBV20-1 and TRBJ2-7; the D call of TRBD2 rests on TCRdb alone, since no DNA is present to check it. The CDR3 runs 13 residues. Germline lookup yields CDR1 DFQATT and CDR2 SNEGSKA (reference sequence).

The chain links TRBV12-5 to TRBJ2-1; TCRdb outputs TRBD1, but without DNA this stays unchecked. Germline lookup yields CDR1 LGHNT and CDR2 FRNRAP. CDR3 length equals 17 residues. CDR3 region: CASGLAVSGTASDEQFF.

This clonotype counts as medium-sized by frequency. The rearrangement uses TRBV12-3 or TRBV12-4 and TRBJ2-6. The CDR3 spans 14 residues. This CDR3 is CASSAHSGANVLTF.

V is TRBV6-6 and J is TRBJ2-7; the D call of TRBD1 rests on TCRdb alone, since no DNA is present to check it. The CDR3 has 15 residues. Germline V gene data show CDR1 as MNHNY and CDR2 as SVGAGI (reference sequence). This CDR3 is CASRNSGTDSYEQYF.

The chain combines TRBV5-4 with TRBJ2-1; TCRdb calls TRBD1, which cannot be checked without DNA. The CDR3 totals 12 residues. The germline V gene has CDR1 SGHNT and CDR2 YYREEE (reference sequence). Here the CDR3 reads CASSLRPHEQFF.

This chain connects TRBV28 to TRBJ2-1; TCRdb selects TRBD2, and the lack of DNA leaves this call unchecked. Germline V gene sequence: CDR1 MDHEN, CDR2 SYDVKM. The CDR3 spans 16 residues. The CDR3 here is CASSLLAGSSYNEQFF.

CDR3 amino acids: CASSEKIGRITGELFF. The chain combines TRBV2 with TRBJ2-2; TCRdb's assignment of TRBD2 cannot be checked, as there is no DNA. The CDR3 has 16 amino acids. From germline, CDR1 is SNHLY and CDR2 FYNNEI.

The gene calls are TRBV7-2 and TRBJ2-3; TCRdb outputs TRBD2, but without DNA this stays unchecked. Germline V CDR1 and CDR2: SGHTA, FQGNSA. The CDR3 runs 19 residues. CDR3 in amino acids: CASSLRLAGGSYNTDTQYF. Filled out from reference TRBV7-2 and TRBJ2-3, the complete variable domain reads GAGVSQSPSNKVTEKGKDVELRCDPISGHTALYWYRQSLGQGLEFLIYFQGNSAPDKSGLPSDRFSAERTGGSVSTLTIQRTQQEDSAVYLCASSLRLAGGSYNTDTQYFGPGTRLTVL.

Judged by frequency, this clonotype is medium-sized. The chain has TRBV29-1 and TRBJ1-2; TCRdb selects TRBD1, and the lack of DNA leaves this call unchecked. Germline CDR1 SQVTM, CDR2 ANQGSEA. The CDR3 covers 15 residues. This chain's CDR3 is CSVEDLDRGFYGYTF.

This chain's CDR3 is CASSLRTLGEQFF. V and J are TRBV7-9 and TRBJ2-1. Germline V CDR1 and CDR2: SEHNR, FQNEAQ (reference sequence). The CDR3 consists of 13 residues.

CDR3 region: CASSQDSSYNEQFF. This chain uses TRBV14 with TRBJ2-1. The CDR3 has 14 residues. The germline V gene encodes CDR1 SGHDN and CDR2 FVKESK.

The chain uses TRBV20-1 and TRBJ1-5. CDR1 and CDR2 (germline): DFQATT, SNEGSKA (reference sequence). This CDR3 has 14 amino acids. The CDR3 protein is CSANERYSNQPQHF.

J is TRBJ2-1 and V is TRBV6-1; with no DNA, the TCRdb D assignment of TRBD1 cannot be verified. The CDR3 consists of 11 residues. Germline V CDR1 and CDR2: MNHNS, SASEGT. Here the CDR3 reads CATKGQPEQFF.

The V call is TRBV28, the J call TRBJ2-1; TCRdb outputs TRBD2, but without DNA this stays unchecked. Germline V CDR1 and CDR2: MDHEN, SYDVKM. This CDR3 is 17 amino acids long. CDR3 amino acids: CASSFEAGGPSSNEQFF.

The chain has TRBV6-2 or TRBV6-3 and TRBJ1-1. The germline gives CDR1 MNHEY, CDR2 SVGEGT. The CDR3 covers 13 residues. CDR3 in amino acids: CASAIDWGTEAFF.

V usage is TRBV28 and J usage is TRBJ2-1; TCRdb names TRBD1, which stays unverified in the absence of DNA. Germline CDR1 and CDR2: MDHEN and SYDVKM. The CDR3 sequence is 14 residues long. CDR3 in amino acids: CASSEGIGYNEQFF.

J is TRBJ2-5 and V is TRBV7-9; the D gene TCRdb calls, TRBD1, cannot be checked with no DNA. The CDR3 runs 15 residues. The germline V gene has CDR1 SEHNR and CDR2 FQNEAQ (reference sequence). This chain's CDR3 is CASKVRGQLQETQYF.